These T cell receptor beta chains were read from a single sample in a study of cytomegalovirus exposure and HLA in healthy donors. Libraries were prepared by immunoSEQ multiplex PCR; TCRdb keeps only in-frame clonotypes and omits some of them. The table lists about 160,000 clones, 84% of them singletons. The specimen was PBMCs. The receptors here all came from a man aged 18 to 29 in good health and CMV-seronegative. Both conserved end residues are part of each CDR3. A D gene is named only where the DNA matches it firmly. Some rows have no size entry. The others give once, few or many, or a class for an expanded clone.

TRBD2	NA	TRBV10-3	TRBJ2-1	TGTGCCAGCGGGCCGGGGGGGAGTTCCTACAATGAGCAGTTCTTC	CASGPGGSSYNEQFF
TRBD1	NA	TRBV6-5	TRBJ2-7	TGTGCCAGCAGCAACCCAGACAGGGGAAGGCAGTACTTC	CASSNPDRGRQYF
TRBD2	few	TRBV19	TRBJ2-1	TGTGCCAGTAGGCCTAGCGGGAAGAAAAACAATGAGCAGTTCTTC	CASRPSGKKNNEQFF
NA	NA	TRBV7-9	TRBJ2-7	TGTGCCAGCAGCTTACAGGGGCCCTACGAGCAGTACTTC	CASSLQGPYEQYF
TRBD2	NA	TRBV30	TRBJ2-7	TGTGCCTGGAGTGAGGCTAGCGGGGGGCTGAGCTCCTACGAGCAGTACTTC	CAWSEASGGLSSYEQYF
NA	NA	TRBV5-1	TRBJ2-5	TGCGCCAGCAGCTTCCCCCCAGGAAGCCAAGAGACCCAGTACTTC	CASSFPPGSQETQYF
TRBD2	NA	TRBV5-4	TRBJ2-5	TGTGCCAGCAGCTCCCCTAGCGGGGGGGCCAAAGAGACCCAGTACTTC	CASSSPSGGAKETQYF
NA	few	TRBV4-3	TRBJ2-7	TGCGCCAGCAGCCAAGGCCCGGGACTCGGAGCTTACGAGCAGTACTTC	CASSQGPGLGAYEQYF
TRBD1	NA	TRBV7-2	TRBJ1-2	TGTGCCAGCAGCTTAGCGGAGGGACAGGGTCTTACCTTC	CASSLAEGQGLTF
NA	NA	TRBV10-3	TRBJ1-5	TGTGCCATCAGTGAGCATACCGCGGTGGGCAATCAGCCCCAGCATTTT	CAISEHTAVGNQPQHF
TRBD1	NA	TRBV7-7	TRBJ2-2	TGTGCTAGCAGCACAGGACAGGGAGGAGCCGGGGAGCTGTTTTTT	CASSTGQGGAGELFF
TRBD1	NA	TRBV10-3	TRBJ1-5	TGTGCCATCAGTGAGGAAGGGGGCCGGCAGCCCCAGCATTTT	CAISEEGGRQPQHF
NA	NA	TRBV4-1	TRBJ2-5	TGCGCCAGCAGCCAAGACCCTCGGGGGATGTCGACCCAGTACTTC	CASSQDPRGMSTQYF
NA	NA	TRBV27	TRBJ2-6	TGTGCCAGCAGCCAGACGGAACGGCGGGGGACAAGCTCTGGGGCCAACGTCCTGACTTTC	CASSQTERRGTSSGANVLTF
TRBD1	NA	TRBV10-3	TRBJ2-3	TGTGCCATCGCGGGACAGGGCTTAGATACGCAGTATTTT	CAIAGQGLDTQYF
TRBD2	NA	TRBV27	TRBJ2-3	TGTGCCAGCAGTTTAGGGACTAGCGGGAGATCAGATACGCAGTATTTT	CASSLGTSGRSDTQYF
TRBD1	once	TRBV7-8	TRBJ2-5	TGTGCCAGCAGCCCTGGGACAGCAGGGACCCAGTACTTC	CASSPGTAGTQYF